The entry below describes one TCR beta chain. The germline V gene encodes CDR1 MGHDK and CDR2 SYGVNS. This CDR3 contains 14 residues. V was clipped by 3 bases and J by 2 bases, with 9 bases between them. Method: immunoSEQ multiplex PCR; TCRdb's copy keeps in-frame clones and lacks some. Counted here are 57,000 or so clones, around 79% occurring once; the ten biggest clones make up roughly 18%. The data stem from a study of blood T cell repertoires in COVID-19. About the research overall: Samples taken during acute and convalescent COVID-19 were collected in the United States, Italy and Spain.

The source of this sequence is a man in his 60s with acute or convalescent COVID-19. The sample was peripheral blood. V is TRBV25-1 and J is TRBJ2-3; possibly TRBD2 for D (5 bases). The CDR3 DNA sequence: TGTGCCAGCAGTGACACGGGATCCACAGATACGCAGTATTTT. Translation gives CASSDTGSTDTQYF.